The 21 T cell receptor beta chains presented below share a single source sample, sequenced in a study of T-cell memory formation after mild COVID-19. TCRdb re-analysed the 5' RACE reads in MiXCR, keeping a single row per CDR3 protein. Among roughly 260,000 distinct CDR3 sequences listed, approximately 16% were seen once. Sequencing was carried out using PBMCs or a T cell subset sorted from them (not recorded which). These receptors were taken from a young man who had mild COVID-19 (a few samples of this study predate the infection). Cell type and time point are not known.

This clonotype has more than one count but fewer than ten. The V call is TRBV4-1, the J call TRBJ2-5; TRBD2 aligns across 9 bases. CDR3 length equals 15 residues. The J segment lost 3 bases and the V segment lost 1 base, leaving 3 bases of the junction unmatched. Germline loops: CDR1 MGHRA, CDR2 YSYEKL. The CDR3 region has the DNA TGCGCCAGCAGCCAAGGACTAGCGGCAAAAGAGACCCAGTACTTC. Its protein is CASSQGLAAKETQYF.

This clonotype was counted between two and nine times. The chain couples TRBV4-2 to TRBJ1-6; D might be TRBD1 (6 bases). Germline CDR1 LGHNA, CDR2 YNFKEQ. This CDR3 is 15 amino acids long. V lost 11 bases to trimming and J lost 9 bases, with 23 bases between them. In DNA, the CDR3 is TGTGCCGCCCTCGCGGGGGGCGGGGACGGTTCACCCCTCCACTTT. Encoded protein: CAALAGGGDGSPLHF.

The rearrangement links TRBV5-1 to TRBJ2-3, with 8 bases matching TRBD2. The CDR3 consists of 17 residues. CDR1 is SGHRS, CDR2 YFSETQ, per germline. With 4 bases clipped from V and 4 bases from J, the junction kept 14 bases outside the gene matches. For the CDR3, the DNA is TGCGCCAGCAGCCTCGGGAGGGCTAACCCGAACGCAGATACGCAGTATTTT. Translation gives CASSLGRANPNADTQYF.

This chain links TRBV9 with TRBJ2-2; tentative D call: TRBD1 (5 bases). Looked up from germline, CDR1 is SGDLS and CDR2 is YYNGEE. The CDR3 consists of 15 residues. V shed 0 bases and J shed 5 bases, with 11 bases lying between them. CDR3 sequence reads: CASSVDRGTTGELFF. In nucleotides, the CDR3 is TGTGCCAGCAGCGTAGATAGGGGAACAACCGGGGAGCTGTTTTTT.

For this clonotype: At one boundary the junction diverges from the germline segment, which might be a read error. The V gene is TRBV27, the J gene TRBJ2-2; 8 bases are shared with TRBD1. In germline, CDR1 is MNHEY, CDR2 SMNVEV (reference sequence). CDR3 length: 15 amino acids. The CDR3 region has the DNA TGTGCCAGCAGTTTATCCTGGCAGGGGGCCGGGGAGCTGCTTTTT. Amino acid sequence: CASSLSWQGAGELLF.

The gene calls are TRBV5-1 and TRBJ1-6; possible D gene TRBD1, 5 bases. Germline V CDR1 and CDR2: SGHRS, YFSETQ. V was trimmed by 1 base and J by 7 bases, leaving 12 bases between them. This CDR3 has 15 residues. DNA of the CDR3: TGCGCCAGCAGCTTGATCGGGGCGCGGAATTCACCCCTCCACTTT. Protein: CASSLIGARNSPLHF.

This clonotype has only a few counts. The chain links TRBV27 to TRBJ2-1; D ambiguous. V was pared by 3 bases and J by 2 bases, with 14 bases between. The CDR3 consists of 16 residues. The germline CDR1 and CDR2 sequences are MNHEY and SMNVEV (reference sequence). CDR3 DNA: TGTGCCAGCAGTTTCTTAGGAGAAAGGCCCTACAATGAGCAGTTCTTC. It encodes CASSFLGERPYNEQFF.

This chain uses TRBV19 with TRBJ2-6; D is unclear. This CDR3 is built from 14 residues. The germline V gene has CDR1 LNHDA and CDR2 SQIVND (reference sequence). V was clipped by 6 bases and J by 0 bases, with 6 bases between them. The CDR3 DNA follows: TGTGCCAGTAGCCGGACCTCTGGGGCCAACGTCCTGACTTTC. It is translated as CASSRTSGANVLTF. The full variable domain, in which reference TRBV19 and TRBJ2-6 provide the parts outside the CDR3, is DGGITQSPKYLFRKEGQNVTLSCEQNLNHDAMYWYRQDPGQGLRLIYYSQIVNDFQKGDIAEGYSVSREKKESFPLTVTSAQKNPTAFYLCASSRTSGANVLTFGAGSRLTVL.

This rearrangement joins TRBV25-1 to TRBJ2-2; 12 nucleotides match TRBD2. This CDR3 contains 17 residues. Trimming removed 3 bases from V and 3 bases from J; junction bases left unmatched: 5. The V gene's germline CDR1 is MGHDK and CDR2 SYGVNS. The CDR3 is CASSDGLAGGHTGELFF. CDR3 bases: TGTGCCAGCAGTGATGGGCTAGCGGGGGGGCACACCGGGGAGCTGTTTTTT.

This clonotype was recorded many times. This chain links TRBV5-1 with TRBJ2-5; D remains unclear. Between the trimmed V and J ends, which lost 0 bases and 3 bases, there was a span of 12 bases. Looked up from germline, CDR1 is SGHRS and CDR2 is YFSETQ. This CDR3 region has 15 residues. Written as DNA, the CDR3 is TGCGCCAGCAGCTTGGTCGGCTTTTCTAAAGAGACCCAGTACTTC. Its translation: CASSLVGFSKETQYF.

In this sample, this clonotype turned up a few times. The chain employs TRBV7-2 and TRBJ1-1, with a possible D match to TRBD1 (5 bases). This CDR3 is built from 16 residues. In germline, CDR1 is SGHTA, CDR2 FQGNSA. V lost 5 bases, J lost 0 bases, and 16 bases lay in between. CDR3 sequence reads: CASSPGGAGMNTEAFF. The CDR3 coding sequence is TGTGCCAGCAGCCCCGGAGGGGCAGGCATGAACACTGAAGCTTTCTTT.

The CDR3 DNA is TGTGCCAGCAGCTGGGGACTTACCGGGGAGCTGTTTTTT. Protein: CASSWGLTGELFF. This chain connects TRBV7-9 to TRBJ2-2; possibly TRBD2 for D (6 bases). V was pared by 4 bases and J by 5 bases, with 8 bases between. From germline, CDR1 is SEHNR and CDR2 FQNEAQ (reference sequence). CDR3 length: 13 residues.

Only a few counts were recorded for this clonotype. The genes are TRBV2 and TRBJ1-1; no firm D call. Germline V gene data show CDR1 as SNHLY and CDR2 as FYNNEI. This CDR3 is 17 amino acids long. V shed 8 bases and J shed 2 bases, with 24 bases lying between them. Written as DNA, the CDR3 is TGTGCCAGCGCTAACAGCGTACAACTCTCCTTCAACACTGAAGCTTTCTTT. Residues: CASANSVQLSFNTEAFF.

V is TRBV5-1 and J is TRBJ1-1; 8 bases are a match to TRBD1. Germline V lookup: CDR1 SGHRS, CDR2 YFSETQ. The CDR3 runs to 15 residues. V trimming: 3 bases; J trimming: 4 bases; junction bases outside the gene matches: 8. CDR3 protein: CASSSRTGRSTEAFF. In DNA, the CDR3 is TGCGCCAGCAGCTCGAGGACAGGGCGGAGCACTGAAGCTTTCTTT.

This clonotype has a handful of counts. CDR3 nucleotides: TGCGCCAGCAGCCCCGCAATTATCAGGGATAACTATGGCTACACCTTC. It yields the protein CASSPAIIRDNYGYTF. This sequence joins TRBV4-3 and TRBJ1-2; TRBD1 might be the D (5 bases). Germline CDR1 is LGHNA and CDR2 is YSLEER. V was clipped by 4 bases and J by 1 base, with 16 bases between them. The CDR3 runs 16 residues.

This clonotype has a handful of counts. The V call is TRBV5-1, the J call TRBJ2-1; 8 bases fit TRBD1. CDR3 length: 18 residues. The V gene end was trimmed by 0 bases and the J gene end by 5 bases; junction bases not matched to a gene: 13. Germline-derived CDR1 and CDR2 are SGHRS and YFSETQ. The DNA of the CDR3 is TGCGCCAGCAGCTTGGGTGCTTTTTGGGGACAGGTAAACAATGAGCAGTTCTTC. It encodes CASSLGAFWGQVNNEQFF.

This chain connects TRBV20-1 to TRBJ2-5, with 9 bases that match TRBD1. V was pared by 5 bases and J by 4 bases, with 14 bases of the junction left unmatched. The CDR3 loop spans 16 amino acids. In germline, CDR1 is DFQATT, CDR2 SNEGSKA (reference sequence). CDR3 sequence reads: CSARKDRGTRVETQYF. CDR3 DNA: TGCAGTGCTCGCAAGGACAGGGGTACGCGCGTAGAGACCCAGTACTTC.

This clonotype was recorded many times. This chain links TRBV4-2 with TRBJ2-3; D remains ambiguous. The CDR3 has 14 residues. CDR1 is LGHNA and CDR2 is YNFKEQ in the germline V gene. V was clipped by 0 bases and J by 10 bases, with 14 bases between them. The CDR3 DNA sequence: TGTGCCAGCAGCCAAGAAGGGCGTGAGATTGCGCAGTATTTT. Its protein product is CASSQEGREIAQYF.

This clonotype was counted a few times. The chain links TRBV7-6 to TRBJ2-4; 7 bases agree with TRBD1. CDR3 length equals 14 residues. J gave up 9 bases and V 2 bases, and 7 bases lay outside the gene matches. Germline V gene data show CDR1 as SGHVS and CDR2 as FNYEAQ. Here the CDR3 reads CASSLYQGELIQYF. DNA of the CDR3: TGTGCCAGCAGCTTATACCAGGGGGAGCTCATTCAGTACTTC. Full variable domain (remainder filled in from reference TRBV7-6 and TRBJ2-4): GAGVSQSPRYKVTKRGQDVALRCDPISGHVSLYWYRQALGQGPEFLTYFNYEAQQDKSGLPNDRFSAERPEGSISTLTIQRTEQRDSAMYRCASSLYQGELIQYFGAGTRLSVL.

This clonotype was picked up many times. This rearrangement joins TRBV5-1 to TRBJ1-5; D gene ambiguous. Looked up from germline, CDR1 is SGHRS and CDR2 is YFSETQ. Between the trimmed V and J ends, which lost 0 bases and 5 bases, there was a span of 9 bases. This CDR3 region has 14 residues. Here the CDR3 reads CASSLGPDYQPQHF. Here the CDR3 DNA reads TGCGCCAGCAGCTTGGGGCCAGACTATCAGCCCCAGCATTTT.

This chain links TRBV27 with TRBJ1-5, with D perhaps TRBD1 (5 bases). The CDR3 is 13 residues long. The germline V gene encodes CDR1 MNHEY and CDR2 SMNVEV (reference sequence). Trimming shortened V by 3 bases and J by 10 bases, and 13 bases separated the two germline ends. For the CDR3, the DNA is TGTGCCAGCAGTTTCGGGGGAAATCGTCCCCAGCATTTT. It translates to CASSFGGNRPQHF.